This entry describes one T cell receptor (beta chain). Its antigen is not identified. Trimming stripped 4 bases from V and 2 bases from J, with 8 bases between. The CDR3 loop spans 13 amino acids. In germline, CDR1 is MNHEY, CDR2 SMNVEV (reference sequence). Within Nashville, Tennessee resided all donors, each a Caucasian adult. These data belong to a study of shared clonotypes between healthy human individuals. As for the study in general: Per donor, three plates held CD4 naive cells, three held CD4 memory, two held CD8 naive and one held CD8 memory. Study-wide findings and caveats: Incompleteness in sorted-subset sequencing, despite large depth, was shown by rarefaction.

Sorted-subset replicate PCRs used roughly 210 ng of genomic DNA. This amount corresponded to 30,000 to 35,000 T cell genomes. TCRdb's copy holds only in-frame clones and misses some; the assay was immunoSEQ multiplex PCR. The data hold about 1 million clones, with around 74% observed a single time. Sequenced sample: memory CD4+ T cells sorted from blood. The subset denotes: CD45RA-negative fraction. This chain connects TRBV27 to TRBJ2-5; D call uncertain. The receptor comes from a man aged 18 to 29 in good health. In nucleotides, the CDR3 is TGTGCCAGCAGTTCGCCCTTTCAAGAGACCCAGTACTTC. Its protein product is CASSSPFQETQYF.